These 32 T cell receptor beta chains were sequenced from one sample in a study of shared clonotypes between healthy human individuals. Libraries were prepared by immunoSEQ multiplex PCR; TCRdb keeps only in-frame clonotypes and omits some of them. The profile shows about 600,000 clones, roughly 79% of them singletons. Sequencing used PBMCs. Receptor source: a woman in her thirties or forties in good health. Some clones in this sample may be carry-over from other donors' samples.

The sample holds many counts of this clone. The chain carries TRBV28 and TRBJ2-7; D may match TRBD1 or TRBD2 (6 bases each). V was shortened by 10 bases and J by 5 bases, with 12 bases between the two germline ends. Germline CDR1 and CDR2: MDHEN and SYDVKM. CDR3 length equals 11 residues. This CDR3 is CAIIRGDEQYF. CDR3 in DNA: TGTGCCATCATTAGGGGGGACGAGCAGTACTTC.

V is TRBV11-3 and J is TRBJ2-3; 7 bases agree with TRBD2. Germline lookup yields CDR1 SGHNT and CDR2 YENEEA. The V gene end was trimmed by 1 base and the J gene end by 7 bases; junction bases not matched to a gene: 8. This CDR3 is built from 15 residues. Here the CDR3 reads CASSLGSGGVNTQYF. The CDR3, as DNA: TGTGCCAGCAGCTTAGGGTCGGGAGGTGTTAATACGCAGTATTTT.

This clone was seen just once. With a far larger clone one base away, a read error is the likely cause. The identical CDR3 is also encoded by other nucleotide sequences in the sample. The chain recombines TRBV5-4 with TRBJ1-1; 9 bases fit TRBD1. The CDR3 has 14 amino acids. Germline CDR1 is SGHNT and CDR2 is YYREEE (reference sequence). J lost 1 base, V lost 4 bases, and 2 bases had no gene match. The CDR3 here is CASSTGQGNTEAFF. For the CDR3, the DNA is TGTGCCAGCAGCACGGGACAGGGGAACACTGAAGCTTTCTTT. Drawing the rest from reference TRBV5-4 and TRBJ1-1, the complete variable domain is ETGVTQSPTHLIKTRGQQVTLRCSSQSGHNTVSWYQQALGQGPQFIFQYYREEENGRGNFPPRFSGLQFPNYSSELNVNALELDDSALYLCASSTGQGNTEAFFGQGTRLTVV.

The V gene is TRBV9, the J gene TRBJ2-5, with D maybe TRBD2 (6 bases). CDR3 size: 15 residues. The ends were cut back, 3 bases at V and 1 base at J, with 13 bases in the middle. Germline V lookup: CDR1 SGDLS, CDR2 YYNGEE. CDR3 residues: CASSDLRAGQETQYF. The CDR3 DNA reads TGTGCCAGCAGCGATTTGAGAGCGGGCCAAGAGACCCAGTACTTC.

This sequence joins TRBV5-3 and TRBJ2-3; 8 bases agree with TRBD2. TRBV5-3 is treated as an ORF (open reading frame) with a function not yet certain. The CDR3 extends over 18 amino acids. J gave up 0 bases and V 4 bases, and 13 bases lay outside the gene matches. The DNA for the CDR3 is TGTGCCAGAAGCCCAAGGGTGCCTAGCGGGCCTAGCACAGATACGCAGTATTTT. Translating it yields CARSPRVPSGPSTDTQYF.

This chain connects TRBV5-1 to TRBJ2-2, with TRBD2 identical over 12 bases. The CDR3 runs to 15 residues. V shed 4 bases and J 8 bases; nucleotides not matched to a gene: 6. Germline assignment: CDR1 SGHRS and CDR2 YFSETQ. In DNA form, the CDR3 reads TGCGCCAGCAGCCTTCGACTAGCGGGAGAGGGGGAGCTGTTTTTT. Translating it yields CASSLRLAGEGELFF. The full variable domain, rest sourced from reference TRBV5-1 and TRBJ2-2, is KAGVTQTPRYLIKTRGQQVTLSCSPISGHRSVSWYQQTPGQGLQFLFEYFSETQRNKGNFPGRFSGRQFSNSRSEMNVSTLELGDSALYLCASSLRLAGEGELFFGEGSRLTVL.

A remark on this clone: A much more abundant neighbour one base away suggests this may be a read error. Other DNA sequences in the same sample also yield this CDR3. J is TRBJ2-7 and V is TRBV27, with 10 positions matching TRBD2. The CDR3 covers 14 residues. CDR1 is MNHEY, CDR2 SMNVEV, per germline (reference sequence). Trimming took 6 bases from V and 1 from J; bases not matched to a gene: 3. DNA for the CDR3: TGTGCCAGCAGGTGGACTAGCGGTTCCTACGAGCAGTACTTC. Its translation is CASRWTSGSYEQYF.

The count of this clone is one. Distinct nucleotide sequences in the sample also encode this CDR3. This chain links TRBV18 with TRBJ2-5; D may match TRBD1 or TRBD2 (5 bases each). Germline V gene data show CDR1 as KGHSH and CDR2 as LQKENI. The germline V and J ends were trimmed by 3 bases and 1 base, with 6 bases remaining between them. CDR3 length: 13 amino acids. The CDR3 region is CASSPGRQETQYF. In DNA, the CDR3 is TGTGCCAGCTCACCGGGACGCCAAGAGACCCAGTACTTC.

This rearrangement joins TRBV30 to TRBJ2-3; the match to TRBD2 covers 11 bases. The CDR3 has 17 amino acids. V was clipped by 3 bases and J by 0 bases; unmatched bases: 8. Germline CDR1 reads GTSNPN; CDR2 reads SVGIG (reference sequence). DNA of the CDR3: TGTGCCTGGAGACTAATAGCGGGAGGGTTGAGCACAGATACGCAGTATTTT. Its protein product is CAWRLIAGGLSTDTQYF.

The rearrangement links TRBV10-3 to TRBJ2-1; D call uncertain. This CDR3 spans 13 amino acids. The V gene's germline CDR1 is ENHRY and CDR2 SYGVKD. The V end lost 8 bases, the J end lost 0 bases, and 8 bases lay between the germline ends. CDR3 residues: CAISDGSYNEQFF. The CDR3, as DNA: TGTGCCATCTCCGATGGCTCCTACAATGAGCAGTTCTTC.

The V and J genes are TRBV5-4 and TRBJ2-3, with TRBD2 identical over 14 bases. The CDR3 contains 16 residues. Germline V CDR1 and CDR2: SGHNT, YYREEE (reference sequence). Trimming cost V 4 bases and J 6 bases; bases outside gene matches: 7. CDR3 sequence (DNA): TGTGCCAGCAGCGGACAGGGACTAGCGGGAGTGGATACGCAGTATTTT. It encodes CASSGQGLAGVDTQYF.

The chain joins TRBV5-1 to TRBJ2-7; 7 bases are a match to TRBD1. V dropped 0 bases and J dropped 4; count of bases not matched to a gene: 4. This CDR3 is built from 14 residues. Germline CDR1 reads SGHRS; CDR2 reads YFSETQ. This CDR3 reads CASSLDVRGYEQYF. CDR3 DNA sequence: TGCGCCAGCAGCTTGGACGTCAGGGGGTACGAGCAGTACTTC.

This chain connects TRBV18 to TRBJ2-2, with 7 positions matching TRBD2. Unmatched junction bases numbered 6, after V lost 4 bases and J lost 1 base. The CDR3 has 16 residues. Germline loops: CDR1 KGHSH, CDR2 LQKENI. The CDR3 DNA reads TGTGCCAGCTCACTATCTAGCGGACTGAACACCGGGGAGCTGTTTTTT. Translated: CASSLSSGLNTGELFF.

The chain couples TRBV10-3 to TRBJ2-3; TRBD2 agrees at 9 bases. The germline V gene encodes CDR1 ENHRY and CDR2 SYGVKD. The V and J ends lost 7 bases and 6 bases, in that order; junction bases with no gene match: 8. CDR3 length: 14 residues. Here the CDR3 DNA reads TGTGCCATCACCAAGACTAGCGGCCGTGATACGCAGTATTTT. Protein sequence: CAITKTSGRDTQYF.

The gene calls are TRBV29-1 and TRBJ1-1; possibly TRBD1 for D (5 bases). The germline V and J ends were trimmed by 2 bases and 5 bases, with 9 bases remaining between them. CDR1 SQVTM and CDR2 ANQGSEA come from the germline V gene. The CDR3 is 12 amino acids. The DNA of the CDR3 is TGCAGCGTTGAAAGGGGAGGGACTGAAGCTTTCTTT. Translated: CSVERGGTEAFF.

The chain carries TRBV5-4 and TRBJ1-1; D might be TRBD1 (5 bases). The germline gives CDR1 SGHNT, CDR2 YYREEE (reference sequence). CDR3 length equals 14 residues. V was pared by 0 bases and J by 7 bases, with 13 bases between. The CDR3 DNA follows: TGTGCCAGCAGCTTGGGGAGCCCGGGGGTTGAAGCTTTCTTT. Encoded protein: CASSLGSPGVEAFF.

The chain carries TRBV30 and TRBJ2-1; possible D gene TRBD2, 6 bases. Germline-derived CDR1 and CDR2 are GTSNPN and SVGIG (reference sequence). The CDR3 is made up of 13 amino acids. The V and J ends lost 7 bases and 8 bases respectively, with 18 bases between them. The CDR3 region has the DNA TGTGCCTCCAGGTCGGGAGCTGGGTATGAGCAGTTCTTC. Its translation is CASRSGAGYEQFF.

V is TRBV28 and J is TRBJ1-5, with a tentative D call TRBD1 (5 bases). V shed 6 bases and J shed 4 bases, with 16 bases lying between them. Germline CDR1 reads MDHEN; CDR2 reads SYDVKM. The length of the CDR3 is 15 residues. The DNA for the CDR3 is TGTGCCAGCAGCCCCCCCGGGGGGACTAATCAGCCCCAGCATTTT. It encodes CASSPPGGTNQPQHF.

This rearrangement joins TRBV2 to TRBJ1-3, with 8 bases matching TRBD1. The CDR3 is made up of 14 amino acids. The V segment lost 6 bases and the J segment 4 bases; nucleotides outside the gene matches: 5. Germline V lookup: CDR1 SNHLY, CDR2 FYNNEI. The CDR3 reads CASRGTGGGNTIYF. The CDR3 DNA follows: TGTGCCAGCAGGGGAACAGGGGGAGGAAACACCATATATTTT.

The rearrangement joins TRBV5-4 to TRBJ2-5; TRBD2 matches at 8 bases. Germline V gene data show CDR1 as SGHNT and CDR2 as YYREEE (reference sequence). V was clipped by 1 base and J by 4 bases; unmatched bases: 12. This CDR3 contains 17 residues. The CDR3: CASSLSVAGPSRETQYF. In DNA form, the CDR3 reads TGTGCCAGCAGCTTGTCCGTAGCGGGACCCTCCAGAGAGACCCAGTACTTC.

This clone came up a few times. The chain joins TRBV7-3 to TRBJ2-6; TRBD1 is a possible D gene (5 bases). Germline CDR1 is SGHTA and CDR2 is FQGTGA. V was trimmed by 5 bases and J by 6 bases, leaving 8 bases between them. This CDR3 has 13 residues. The CDR3 bases are TGTGCCAGCAGCCCAGGGCCGGCCAACGTCCTGACTTTC. Protein product: CASSPGPANVLTF.

This clone was seen a few times. This sequence may be a read error, since a much larger clone differs from it by one base. The chain recombines TRBV5-4 with TRBJ2-5; 7 nucleotides agree with TRBD1. This CDR3 is 16 amino acids long. The germline V gene has CDR1 SGHNT and CDR2 YYREEE (reference sequence). The DNA of the CDR3 is TGTGCCGGCAGCTTGGGTTTAGGGCAGGGGGAAGAGACCCAGTACTTC. This sequence encodes CAGSLGLGQGEETQYF. Using reference TRBV5-4 and TRBJ2-5 for the parts outside the CDR3, the full variable domain is ETGVTQSPTHLIKTRGQQVTLRCSSQSGHNTVSWYQQALGQGPQFIFQYYREEENGRGNFPPRFSGLQFPNYSSELNVNALELDDSALYLCAGSLGLGQGEETQYFGPGTRLLVL.

In this sample, this clone turned up many times. In the same sample, other DNA sequences code for this CDR3. The chain employs TRBV29-1 and TRBJ2-2; D might be TRBD1 or TRBD2, each matching 5 bases. This CDR3 region has 14 residues. Germline V gene lookup returns CDR1 SQVTM and CDR2 ANQGSEA. The V end was cut by 0 bases, the J end by 7 bases, with 12 bases between. This CDR3 is CSVEDRGVIGELFF. The CDR3 region has the DNA TGCAGCGTTGAAGATCGAGGGGTCATCGGGGAGCTGTTTTTT.

The rearrangement links TRBV5-1 to TRBJ1-1; TRBD1 agrees at 10 bases. Germline CDR1 reads SGHRS; CDR2 reads YFSETQ. V lost 6 bases, J lost 3 bases, and 8 bases stayed unmatched. CDR3 length equals 15 residues. The CDR3, as DNA: TGCGCCAGCACGAGGGGGACAGGGGAGGACACTGAAGCTTTCTTT. Residues: CASTRGTGEDTEAFF.

This clone was counted a few times. The chain couples TRBV19 to TRBJ2-5, with TRBD1 as a possible D gene (6 bases). The germline V and J ends were trimmed by 3 bases and 5 bases, with 16 bases remaining between them. Germline values: CDR1 LNHDA, CDR2 SQIVND (reference sequence). The CDR3 extends over 15 amino acids. In DNA, the CDR3 is TGTGCCAGTAGTATGGGTCAGGGGTATGAGGAGACCCAGTACTTC. This gives the protein CASSMGQGYEETQYF.

There are a few counts of this clone. The chain uses TRBV28 and TRBJ1-1; D not resolved. Looked up from germline, CDR1 is MDHEN and CDR2 is SYDVKM. The CDR3 contains 14 residues. The germline V and J ends were trimmed by 5 bases and 5 bases, with 15 bases remaining between them. CDR3 nucleotides: TGTGCCAGCAGTCCCCCATGGGTGGGGACTGAAGCTTTCTTT. Protein: CASSPPWVGTEAFF.

The chain carries TRBV5-4 and TRBJ2-1; 8 bases fit TRBD2. Germline CDR1 SGHNT, CDR2 YYREEE (reference sequence). The V segment lost 0 bases and the J segment 8 bases; nucleotides outside the gene matches: 4. This CDR3 has 14 residues. The CDR3 sequence: CASSLGGRSDEQFF. The CDR3 region has the DNA TGTGCCAGCAGCTTGGGCGGGAGGAGCGATGAGCAGTTCTTC.

The chain is built from TRBV9 and TRBJ2-7, with D perhaps matching TRBD1 (6 bases). In germline, CDR1 is SGDLS, CDR2 YYNGEE. Trimming stripped 3 bases from V and 5 bases from J, with 18 bases between. The CDR3 runs 15 residues. The chain's CDR3 is CASSAQGGHPHEQYF. In DNA form, the CDR3 reads TGTGCCAGCAGCGCCCAAGGGGGACACCCTCACGAGCAGTACTTC.

This chain links TRBV5-1 with TRBJ2-1; 7 nucleotides agree with TRBD2. Germline CDR1 reads SGHRS; CDR2 reads YFSETQ. Trimming removed 0 bases from V and 5 bases from J; junction bases left unmatched: 5. The CDR3 has 15 amino acids. In nucleotides, the CDR3 is TGCGCCAGCAGCTTGGCCGGTCTAGCGGACAATGAGCAGTTCTTC. The encoded protein is CASSLAGLADNEQFF.

The rearrangement joins TRBV27 to TRBJ1-1; TRBD1 is a possible D gene (5 bases). CDR1 is MNHEY, CDR2 SMNVEV, per germline (reference sequence). CDR3 size: 13 residues. V lost 8 bases, J lost 5 bases, and 15 bases lay in between. CDR3 nucleotide sequence: TGTGCCAGCGGGGGGTATGGGGTTACTGAAGCTTTCTTT. This translates into CASGGYGVTEAFF.

The gene calls are TRBV15 and TRBJ2-2; no definite D call. V was shortened by 3 bases and J by 5 bases, with 7 bases between the two germline ends. The CDR3 length is 13 residues. Germline V gene lookup returns CDR1 LNHNV and CDR2 YYDKDF (reference sequence). The CDR3 DNA is TGTGCCACCAGCAGGGGTGCAACCGGGGAGCTGTTTTTT. This encodes CATSRGATGELFF.

V and J are TRBV7-9 and TRBJ2-7, with 10 bases lining up with TRBD2. The V and J ends lost 5 bases and 6 bases, in that order; junction bases with no gene match: 16. The germline CDR1 and CDR2 sequences are SEHNR and FQNEAQ (reference sequence). This CDR3 is built from 17 residues. DNA of the CDR3: TGTGCCAGCAGCCCCATACCGGGACTAGCGAAGGGTGGCGAGCAGTACTTC. This encodes CASSPIPGLAKGGEQYF. The whole variable domain, filled in from reference TRBV7-9 and TRBJ2-7, reads DTGVSQNPRHKITKRGQNVTFRCDPISEHNRLYWYRQTLGQGPEFLTYFQNEAQLEKSRLLSDRFSAERPKGSFSTLEIQRTEQGDSAMYLCASSPIPGLAKGGEQYFGPGTRLTVT.